This T cell receptor (beta chain) was identified during a study of T-cell reconstitution after alpha-beta-depleted transplantation in children (dated by TCRdb to between 2015 and 2016). For context, the study as a whole: Using TCR repertoire profiling, the study quantitatively followed how T-cell immune reconstitution unfolded in children after TCRalphabeta/CD19-depleted allogeneic hematopoietic cell transplantation.

Library generation was performed with PCR. TCRdb shows the sequencer as Illumina HiSeq 2500. TCR library preparation used molecular barcoding, with unique molecular identifiers applied to normalize quantification of the TCRbeta repertoire. The public reads were reanalyzed by TCRdb: fastp trimming at Q25, MiXCR alignment, in-frame beta chains only. Records with the same CDR3 protein are collapsed into one entry carrying the most frequent genes and DNA. Across this sample there are hundreds of thousands of distinct CDR3 sequences, with about 15% seen only once. 1.1% of the sample is in the top ten clones. V gives up 6 bases and J gives up 1 base, and the segment between their germline ends measures 6 bases. Spanning cysteine to phenylalanine, the CDR3 consists of 12 amino acids. Of all the DNA, just the CDR3 is kept, 36 bases in frame from base 1. Reading the germline V gene (reference sequence) gives CDR1 MNHEY and CDR2 SMNVEV.

Note on this clonotype: Its antigen remains undetermined. Base qualities were left out, and no much larger clone turns up one base away.

The source is a human donor who donated a stem cell graft to a child with acute myeloid leukemia. The receptor chain draws on TRBV27 and TRBJ1-1; the D gene identity is not certain. Sample: PBMCs from the stem cell graft donor, taken from the stem cell graft. DNA sequence: TGTGCCAGCAGGATGGGGAACACTGAAGCTTTCTTT. Translation gives CASRMGNTEAFF.